The clone carrying this T cell receptor beta chain was observed many times. Its antigen is currently unknown. The data were obtained in a study of T cells in Graves' hyperthyroidism and ophthalmopathy. General study findings and limits: Median prediction lead before ophthalmopathy onset was 6.5 months with the model. In blood, most of the thyroid clonotypes expanded above 0.001 were also present.

RNA transcripts gave rise to amplified TCR beta CDR3 regions. A first-round RT-PCR of the TCR CDR3 used the HTBI primer set. TCRdb re-called the multiplex PCR reads through MiXCR, storing one row per CDR3 protein. The sample has roughly 280,000 distinct CDR3 sequences, about 18% seen once. Every diagnosis used clinical symptoms, serum thyroxine and TRAb, thyroid ultrasound and orbital computed tomography. Fresh peripheral blood, around 9.3 ml, was the source of the PBMCs. CDR3 length equals 14 residues. Looked up from germline, CDR1 is MDHEN and CDR2 is SYDVKM. Between the trimmed V and J ends, which lost 5 bases and 4 bases, there was a span of 14 bases.

This chain links TRBV28 with TRBJ1-2; D possibly corresponds to TRBD1 (6 bases). The TCR originated in a woman in her fifties or sixties with Graves' ophthalmopathy. Sequencing was performed on blood. The CDR3: CASSGPWTVYGYTF. The CDR3 DNA follows: TGTGCCAGCAGTGGGCCCTGGACAGTCTATGGCTACACCTTC.